This T cell receptor (beta chain) is from a study of T cell responses to AZD1222 COVID-19 vaccine (dated by TCRdb to the early 2020s). Regarding the complete study: AZD1222 recipients with second doses at about 4 weeks or about 12 weeks were pooled, because spike-specific TCR depth and breadth did not differ between schedules. TCR sequencing covered about 230 trial participants: 200 to 220 given two doses of AZD1222 and 26 given two doses of MenACWY control vaccine. Enrollment into the trials was organized by age into subgroups of 18-55, 56-69 and 70-plus years, and those subgroups contained roughly 150, 30 and 60 TCR-sequenced participants, respectively. The paper's findings and limits, for the study overall: Participants were mostly white British, with more females than males. The authors suggested clonal diversity may have been underestimated. The 56-69-year group was small, and its depth increase did not reach significance, likely because of low power. Reportedly, almost half of the unique spike-specific TCRs recognized epitopes lying outside the regions that are mutated in the B.1.351 and B.1.1.7 variants. The whole spike protein was spanned by vaccine-associated CD4 TCRs, and dominant responses were seen in regions 160-218 and 743-854. Spike-specific TCR breadth and depth rose significantly after two AZD1222 doses compared with day 0 and with MenACWY recipients. Conclusions about previously exposed vaccinees are limited, since just six AZD1222 recipients were seropositive for SARS-CoV-2 at baseline. Because no samples from the day 14 peak response were available, repertoires could be characterized only after the peak T cell response.

The CDR3 regions of human TCRbeta chains were analyzed by immunosequencing. As for the original processing: TCRs in the repertoires were compared against a reference library of SARS-CoV-2-specific TCRs that had been generated with the MIRA antigen-specificity platform. Breadth was defined as the fraction of unique TCRs that were SARS-CoV-2-associated. Depth was defined as the fraction of total T cells that were SARS-CoV-2-associated. Using the MIRA data, each spike-specific TCR was mapped to the spike region that the TCR reacts to and placed in a CD4 or CD8 class. Log10-transformed breadth and depth values were compared by one-way ANOVA with Sidak's multiple comparisons tests. Imported from immuneACCESS, the table was reduced by TCRdb to in-frame sequences with V and J called. These copies leave out some clones; in studies compared against another copy, an unresolved V gene accounts for under half, and the cause of the remainder is not known. V and J calls and clone size are given by that table; D and trimming were obtained from the DNA. In all, the sample holds some 97,000 clones, and about 89% of those were seen once. In total, the top ten clones hold over 15% of the sample.

The sample's time point label, in plain terms: baseline before first vaccination. The vaccinee samples were drawn from two UK trials, COV001 and COV002, one of which was a single-blind randomized controlled phase 2/3 trial testing AZD1222 (ChAdOx1 nCoV-19) in healthy adults. For TCRbeta chain sequencing, PBMC samples from trial participants were taken at day 0 and at day 28 after the second dose. V is reduced by 4 bases and J by 5 bases, leaving a spacing of 22 bases between them. CDR1 and CDR2 are drawn from the germline V gene: SGHRS, YFSETQ. The CDR3 numbers 16 residues from cysteine through phenylalanine. The only DNA kept is the CDR3, 48 bases in frame from the first base. There are a few counts of this clone. It has no known antigen specificity. Qualities for individual bases were not recorded, and no much larger clone is one base off.

This specimen consisted of peripheral blood, obtained on day 0 of AZD1222 vaccination. The rearrangement combines TRBV5-1 with TRBJ2-7; the D gene could be TRBD1 or TRBD2, each one agreeing over 6 bases. The sequence was collected from an adult in good health. The DNA sequence is given as TGCGCCAGCAGCCTGGAGGGCGTGGGCAGGGGAAACGAGCAGTACTTC. It encodes CASSLEGVGRGNEQYF.